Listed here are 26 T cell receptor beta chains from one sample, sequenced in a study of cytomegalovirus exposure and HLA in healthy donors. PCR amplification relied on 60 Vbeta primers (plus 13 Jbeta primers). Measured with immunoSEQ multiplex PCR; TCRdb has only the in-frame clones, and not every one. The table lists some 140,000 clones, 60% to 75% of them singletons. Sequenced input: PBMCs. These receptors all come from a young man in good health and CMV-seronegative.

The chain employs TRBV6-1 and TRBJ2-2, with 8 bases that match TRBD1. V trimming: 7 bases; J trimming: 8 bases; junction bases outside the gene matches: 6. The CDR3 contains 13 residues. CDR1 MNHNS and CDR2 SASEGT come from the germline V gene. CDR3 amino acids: CASNTQGEGELFF. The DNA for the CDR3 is TGTGCCAGCAACACACAGGGGGAGGGGGAGCTGTTTTTT.

The CDR3 loop is CASSLTGGEQYV. The CDR3 bases are TGCGCCAGCAGCTTGACAGGGGGCGAGCAGTACGTC. The chain combines TRBV5-1 with TRBJ2-7, with 8 bases matching TRBD1. Germline CDR1 reads SGHRS; CDR2 reads YFSETQ. Losses at the gene ends were 1 base for V and 6 bases for J; bases not matched to a gene: 0. The CDR3 length is 12 residues.

The CDR3 nucleotides are TGTGCCAGCAGCCCCCGTACTTGGGGGGGCAATCAGCCCCAGCATTTT. It specifies CASSPRTWGGNQPQHF. The V gene is TRBV5-5, the J gene TRBJ1-5, with D perhaps matching TRBD1 (5 bases). The CDR3 totals 16 residues. With 4 bases removed from V and 2 bases from J, the gap between germline ends came to 16 bases. Germline CDR1 reads SGHKS; CDR2 reads YYEKEE (reference sequence).

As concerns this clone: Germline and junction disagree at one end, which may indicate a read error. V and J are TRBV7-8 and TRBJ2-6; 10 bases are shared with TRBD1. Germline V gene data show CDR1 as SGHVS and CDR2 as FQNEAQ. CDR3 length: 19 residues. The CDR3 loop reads CASSSNRDRGFSGANGLTF. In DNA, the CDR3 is TGTGCCAGCAGCTCCAACCGGGACAGGGGTTTCTCTGGGGCCAACGGCCTGACTTTC.

The CDR3 spells CASSRGNQPQHF. CDR3 sequence (DNA): TGTGCCAGTAGCAGGGGCAATCAGCCCCAGCATTTT. This chain uses TRBV19 with TRBJ1-5; D possibly corresponds to TRBD1 (5 bases). This CDR3 has 12 amino acids. The germline V gene encodes CDR1 LNHDA and CDR2 SQIVND (reference sequence). The V end was cut by 6 bases, the J end by 2 bases, with 5 bases between. Full variable domain (outside the CDR3, taken from reference TRBV19 and TRBJ1-5): DGGITQSPKYLFRKEGQNVTLSCEQNLNHDAMYWYRQDPGQGLRLIYYSQIVNDFQKGDIAEGYSVSREKKESFPLTVTSAQKNPTAFYLCASSRGNQPQHFGDGTRLSIL.

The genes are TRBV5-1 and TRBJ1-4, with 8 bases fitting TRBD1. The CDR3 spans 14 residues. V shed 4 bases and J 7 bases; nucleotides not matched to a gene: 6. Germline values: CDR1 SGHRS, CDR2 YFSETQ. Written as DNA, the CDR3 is TGCGCCAGCAGCCTGGGACAGGTCCCTGAAAAACTGTTTTTT. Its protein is CASSLGQVPEKLFF.

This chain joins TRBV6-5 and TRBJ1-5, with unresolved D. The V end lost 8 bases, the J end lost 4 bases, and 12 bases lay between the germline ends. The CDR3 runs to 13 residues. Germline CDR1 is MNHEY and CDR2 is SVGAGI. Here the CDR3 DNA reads TGTGCCAGCCCCCCGGGGAGGAATCAGCCCCAGCATTTT. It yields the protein CASPPGRNQPQHF.

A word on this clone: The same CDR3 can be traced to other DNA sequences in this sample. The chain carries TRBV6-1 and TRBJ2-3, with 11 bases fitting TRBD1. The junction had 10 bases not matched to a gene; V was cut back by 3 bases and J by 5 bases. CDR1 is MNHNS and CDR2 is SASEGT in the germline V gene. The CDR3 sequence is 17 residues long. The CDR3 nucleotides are TGTGCCAGCAGTGATTCAACGGGGGACAGGGGGGTAGATACGCAGTATTTT. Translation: CASSDSTGDRGVDTQYF.

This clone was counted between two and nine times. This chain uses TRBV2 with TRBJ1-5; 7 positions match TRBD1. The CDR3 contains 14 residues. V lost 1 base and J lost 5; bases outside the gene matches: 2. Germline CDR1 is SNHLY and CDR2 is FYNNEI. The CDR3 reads CASSEDRGHQPQHF. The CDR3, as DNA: TGTGCCAGCAGTGAAGACAGGGGCCATCAGCCCCAGCATTTT. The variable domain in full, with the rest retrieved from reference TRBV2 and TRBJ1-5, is EPEVTQTPSHQVTQMGQEVILRCVPISNHLYFYWYRQILGQKVEFLVSFYNNEISEKSEIFDDQFSVERPDGSNFTLKIRSTKLEDSAMYFCASSEDRGHQPQHFGDGTRLSIL.

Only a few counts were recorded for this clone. The CDR3 is CASNDRGGQPQHF. DNA for the CDR3: TGTGCCAGCAACGACAGGGGTGGTCAGCCCCAGCATTTT. The chain joins TRBV6-5 to TRBJ1-5; 8 bases match TRBD1. Per germline, CDR1 MNHEY and CDR2 SVGAGI. J gave up 6 bases and V 7 bases, and 5 bases lay outside the gene matches. The CDR3 has 13 residues.

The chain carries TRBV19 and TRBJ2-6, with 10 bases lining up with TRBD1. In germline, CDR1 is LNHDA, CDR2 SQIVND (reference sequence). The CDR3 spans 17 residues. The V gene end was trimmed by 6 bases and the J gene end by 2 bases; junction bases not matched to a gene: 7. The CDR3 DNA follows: TGTGCCAGTAGCAGCCGGGACAGGGGTGCTGGGGCCAACGTCCTGACTTTC. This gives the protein CASSSRDRGAGANVLTF.

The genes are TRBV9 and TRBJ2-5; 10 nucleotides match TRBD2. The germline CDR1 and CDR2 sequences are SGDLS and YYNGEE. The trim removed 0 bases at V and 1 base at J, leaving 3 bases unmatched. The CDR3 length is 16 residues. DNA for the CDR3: TGTGCCAGCAGCGTAGGGCCTAGCGGGGGCCAAGAGACCCAGTACTTC. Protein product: CASSVGPSGGQETQYF.

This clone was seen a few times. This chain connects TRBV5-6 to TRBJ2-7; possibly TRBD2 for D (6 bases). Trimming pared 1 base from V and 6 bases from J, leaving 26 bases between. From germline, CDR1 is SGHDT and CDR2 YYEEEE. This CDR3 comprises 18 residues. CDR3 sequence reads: CASSLRLTGPSYGGEQYF. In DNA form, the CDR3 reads TGTGCCAGCAGCTTGCGACTAACCGGGCCCTCCTACGGGGGCGAGCAGTACTTC.

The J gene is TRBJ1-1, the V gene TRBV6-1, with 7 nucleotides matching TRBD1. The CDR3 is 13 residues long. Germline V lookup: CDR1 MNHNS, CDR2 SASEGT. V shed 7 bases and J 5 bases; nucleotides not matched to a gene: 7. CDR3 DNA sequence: TGTGCCAGCACTTACAGGGGAGGAACTGAAGCTTTCTTT. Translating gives CASTYRGGTEAFF.

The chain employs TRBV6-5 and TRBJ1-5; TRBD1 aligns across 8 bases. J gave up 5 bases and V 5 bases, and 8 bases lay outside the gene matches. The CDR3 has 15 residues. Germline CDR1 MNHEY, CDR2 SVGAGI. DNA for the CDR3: TGTGCCAGCAGTGGGACAGGCCTAGGGTATCAGCCCCAGCATTTT. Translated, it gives CASSGTGLGYQPQHF.

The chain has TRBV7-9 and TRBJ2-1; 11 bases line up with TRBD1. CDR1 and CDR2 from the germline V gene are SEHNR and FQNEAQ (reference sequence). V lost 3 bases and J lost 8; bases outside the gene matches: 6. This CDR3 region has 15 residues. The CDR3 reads CASSFGQGATDEQFF. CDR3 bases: TGTGCCAGCAGCTTCGGACAGGGGGCAACGGATGAGCAGTTCTTC.

CDR3 residues: CASSLGPGPYTGELFF. CDR3 DNA sequence: TGTGCCAGCAGCTTGGGTCCAGGTCCATACACCGGGGAGCTGTTTTTT. The J gene is TRBJ2-2, the V gene TRBV5-5; no definite D call. The CDR3 loop spans 16 amino acids. V was pared by 0 bases and J by 3 bases, with 12 bases between. Germline lookup yields CDR1 SGHKS and CDR2 YYEKEE (reference sequence).

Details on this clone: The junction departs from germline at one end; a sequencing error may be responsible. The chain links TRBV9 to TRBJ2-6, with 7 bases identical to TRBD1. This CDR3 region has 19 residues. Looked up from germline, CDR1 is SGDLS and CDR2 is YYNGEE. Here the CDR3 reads CASSPPGQIPTSGANGLTF. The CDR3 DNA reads TGTGCCAGCAGCCCACCGGGACAGATACCGACCTCTGGGGCCAACGGCCTGACTTTC.

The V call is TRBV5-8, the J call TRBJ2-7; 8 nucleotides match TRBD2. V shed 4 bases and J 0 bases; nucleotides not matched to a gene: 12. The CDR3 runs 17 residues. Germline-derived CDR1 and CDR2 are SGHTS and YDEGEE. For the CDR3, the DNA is TGTGCCAGCAGCGTAGGTGGACTAGCTAGGAGCTCCTACGAGCAGTACGTC. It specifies CASSVGGLARSSYEQYV.

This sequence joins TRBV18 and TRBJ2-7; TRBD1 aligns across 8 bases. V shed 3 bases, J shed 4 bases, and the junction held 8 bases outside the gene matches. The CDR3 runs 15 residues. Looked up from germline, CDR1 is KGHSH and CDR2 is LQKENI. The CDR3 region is CASSPNIQGAYEQYF. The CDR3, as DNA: TGTGCCAGCTCACCCAATATCCAGGGGGCGTACGAGCAGTACTTC.

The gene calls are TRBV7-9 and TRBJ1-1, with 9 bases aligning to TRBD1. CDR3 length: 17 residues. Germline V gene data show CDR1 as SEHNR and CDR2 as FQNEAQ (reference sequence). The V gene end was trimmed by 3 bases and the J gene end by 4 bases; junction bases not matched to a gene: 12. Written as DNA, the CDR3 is TGTGCCAGCAGCTTTAGGCGGACAGGGGTTGGTGGCACTGAAGCTTTCTTT. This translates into CASSFRRTGVGGTEAFF.

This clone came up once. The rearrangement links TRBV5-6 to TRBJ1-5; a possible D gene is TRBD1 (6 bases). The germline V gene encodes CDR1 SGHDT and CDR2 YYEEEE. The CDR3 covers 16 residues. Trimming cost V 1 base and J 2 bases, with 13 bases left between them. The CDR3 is CASSLSQGRGNQPQHF. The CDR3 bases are TGTGCCAGCAGCTTGTCACAGGGAAGGGGCAATCAGCCCCAGCATTTT.

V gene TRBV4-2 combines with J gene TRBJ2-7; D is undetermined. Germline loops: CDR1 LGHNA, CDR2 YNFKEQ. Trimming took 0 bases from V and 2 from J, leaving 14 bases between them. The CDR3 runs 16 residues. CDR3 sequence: CASSQDGSEAPYEQYF. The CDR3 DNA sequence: TGTGCCAGCAGCCAAGACGGGTCAGAGGCCCCCTACGAGCAGTACTTC.

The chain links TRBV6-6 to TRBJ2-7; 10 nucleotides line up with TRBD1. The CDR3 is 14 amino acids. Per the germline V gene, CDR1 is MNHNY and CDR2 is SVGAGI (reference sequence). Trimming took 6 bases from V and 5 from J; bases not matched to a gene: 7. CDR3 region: CASSYGQGVDEQYV. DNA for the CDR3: TGTGCCAGCAGCTACGGACAGGGGGTAGACGAGCAGTACGTC.

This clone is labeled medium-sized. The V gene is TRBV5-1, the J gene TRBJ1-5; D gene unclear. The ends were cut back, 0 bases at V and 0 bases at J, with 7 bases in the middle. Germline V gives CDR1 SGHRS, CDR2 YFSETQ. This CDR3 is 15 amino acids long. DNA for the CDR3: TGCGCCAGCAGCTTGGGAGGGTTTAGCAATCAGCCCCAGCATTTT. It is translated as CASSLGGFSNQPQHF.

The CDR3 spells CASRAGEIHGYTF. In DNA, the CDR3 is TGTGCCAGCAGGGCAGGGGAAATTCATGGCTACACCTTC. The chain joins TRBV6-1 to TRBJ1-2; D might be TRBD1 (6 bases). Trimming cost V 6 bases and J 6 bases, with 14 bases left between them. The V gene's germline CDR1 is MNHNS and CDR2 SASEGT. This CDR3 region has 13 residues.